The 5 T cell receptor beta chains reported below all come from one sample, sequenced in a study of T cell responses to AZD1222 COVID-19 vaccine. The protocol was immunoSEQ multiplex PCR, while the TCRdb copy is restricted to in-frame clones and leaves out a portion. Here the sample spans nearly 110,000 clones, about 90% being singletons. Sample: peripheral blood, taken on day 0 of AZD1222 vaccination. The receptors shown here come from an adult in good health.

V usage is TRBV19 and J usage is TRBJ1-6; no reliable D call. The germline V gene has CDR1 LNHDA and CDR2 SQIVND (reference sequence). V was cut by 6 bases and J by 6 bases, with 9 bases left in between. The CDR3 spans 13 residues. Here the CDR3 DNA reads TGTGCCAGTAGGACCGAGAGTAATTCACCCCTCCACTTT. It specifies CASRTESNSPLHF.

The rearrangement joins TRBV19 to TRBJ1-3; no firm D call. This CDR3 is 12 amino acids long. CDR1 and CDR2 from the germline V gene are LNHDA and SQIVND (reference sequence). Trimming left V 6 bases short and J 0 bases short, with 3 bases between. The DNA of the CDR3 is TGTGCCAGTAGCATCTCTGGAAACACCATATATTTT. As protein: CASSISGNTIYF.

The gene calls are TRBV13 and TRBJ2-2, with D perhaps being TRBD1 or TRBD2 (7 bases each). Germline-derived CDR1 and CDR2 are PRHDT and FYEKMQ (reference sequence). V was pared by 4 bases and J by 5 bases, with 11 bases between. The CDR3 runs to 14 residues. The CDR3 nucleotides read TGTGCCAGCAGCTCTCAGGGGGGGACCGGGGAGCTGTTTTTT. Translating gives CASSSQGGTGELFF.

The genes are TRBV9 and TRBJ1-3; D not certain. The CDR3 loop spans 15 amino acids. V was clipped by 4 bases and J by 0 bases, with 11 bases between them. CDR1 SGDLS and CDR2 YYNGEE come from the germline V gene. In nucleotides, the CDR3 is TGTGCCAGCAGCAGAGCTCCGGGCTCTGGAAACACCATATATTTT. This sequence encodes CASSRAPGSGNTIYF. Full variable domain (remainder filled in from reference TRBV9 and TRBJ1-3): DSGVTQTPKHLITATGQRVTLRCSPRSGDLSVYWYQQSLDQGLQFLIQYYNGEERAKGNILERFSAQQFPDLHSELNLSSLELGDSALYFCASSRAPGSGNTIYFGEGSWLTVV.

J is TRBJ2-6 and V is TRBV7-2; no clear D gene. Germline V CDR1 and CDR2: SGHTA, FQGNSA. This CDR3 is 17 amino acids long. V lost 1 base and J 0 bases, leaving 10 bases between the germline ends. CDR3 amino acids: CASSLGAPGSGANVLTF. The CDR3 nucleotides are TGTGCCAGCAGCTTAGGGGCCCCGGGCTCTGGGGCCAACGTCCTGACTTTC. The entire variable domain, with the rest obtained from reference TRBV7-2 and TRBJ2-6, is as follows: GAGVSQSPSNKVTEKGKDVELRCDPISGHTALYWYRQSLGQGLEFLIYFQGNSAPDKSGLPSDRFSAERTGGSVSTLTIQRTQQEDSAVYLCASSLGAPGSGANVLTFGAGSRLTVL.